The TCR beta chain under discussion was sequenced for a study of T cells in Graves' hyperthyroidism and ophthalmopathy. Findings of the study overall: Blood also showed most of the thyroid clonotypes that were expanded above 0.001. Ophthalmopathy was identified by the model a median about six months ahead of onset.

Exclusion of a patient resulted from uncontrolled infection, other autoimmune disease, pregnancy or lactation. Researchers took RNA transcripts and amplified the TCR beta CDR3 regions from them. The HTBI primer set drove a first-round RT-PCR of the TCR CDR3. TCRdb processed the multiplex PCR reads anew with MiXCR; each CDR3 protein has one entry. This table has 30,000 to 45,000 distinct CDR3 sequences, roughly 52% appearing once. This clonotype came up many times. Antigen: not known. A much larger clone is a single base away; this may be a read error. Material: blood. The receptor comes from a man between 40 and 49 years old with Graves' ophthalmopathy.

Written as DNA, the CDR3 is TGCGCCAGCAGCCTGTCCGGAAACACCATATATTTT. Translated, it gives CASSLSGNTIYF. The gene calls are TRBV4-1 and TRBJ1-3; unclear D gene. CDR3 size: 12 residues. CDR1 is MGHRA and CDR2 is YSYEKL in the germline V gene. V lost 4 bases, J lost 4 bases, and 5 bases lay in between.